This T cell receptor (beta chain) is drawn from a study of blood T cell repertoires in COVID-19 (dated by TCRdb to the early 2020s). Notes on the research overall: Collaborator samples came from the United States, Italy and Spain and covered acute and convalescent phases of COVID-19. The material from the prospective study consisted of cDNA or gDNA derived from T cells, B-cell-depleted T cells, or PBMCs. Deeply sampled blood TCRbeta repertoires from subjects exposed to, actively infected with, or recovered from COVID-19 were included in the dataset. A freely available public database, intended as a resource for researchers studying the immune response to SARS-CoV-2, is where the repertoires were released. Samples were obtained from the ongoing ImmuneRACE study (first 160 participants) and from about 1,300 subjects provided by 6 global collaborators. Nearly every sample came with metadata listing a de-identified subject ID, COVID-19 status, age in years and sex. Where available, HLA class I and class II types were taken from metadata supplied by the sample provider and were not determined by assay-based typing. On the study overall, not on this receptor specifically: How much clinical and demographic metadata was included differed by source and by participant, and the metadata was provided uncurated.

TCRbeta CDR3 regions were amplified from genomic DNA using the immunoSEQ Assay, a bias-controlled multiplex PCR. The authors' analysis ran thus. The number of nucleated cells in each sample was estimated by amplification of reference gene primers within the assay. To quantify the absolute abundance of each unique TCRbeta CDR3 rearrangement, sequence reads were collapsed and filtered. For each sample, productive Simpson clonality was calculated as the square root of Simpson's diversity index across productive rearrangements. TCRdb provides this immuneACCESS table in a form limited to in-frame rearrangements. Some clones are lacking; in checked studies, under half of them reflect an unresolved V gene, and why the rest are absent is not known. That table furnishes V, J and clone size, whereas the DNA furnished D and trimming. The sample table contains around 250,000 clones; only one count was recorded for around 80% of them. The biggest ten clones account for 3.4% of the sample.

Counted from cysteine to phenylalanine, this CDR3 has 18 amino acids. The retained sequence is limited to the CDR3, 54 bases, with the frame set at the first base. In the germline V gene, CDR1 corresponds to LGHNA and CDR2 to YSLEER. Trimming takes 0 bases off V and 1 base off J; junction bases not matched to a gene: 11. As for this clone: This clone's antigen is unknown. No qualities accompany the bases; no much larger clone lies one base away.

Collaborating institutions collected whole blood in K2EDTA tubes following their own protocols. For TCRbeta analysis, collaborators shipped samples in one of three forms: frozen whole blood, isolated PBMCs, or DNA extracted from either of those sample types. This TCR derives from a woman aged 18 to 35 with acute or convalescent COVID-19. The sequenced sample was peripheral blood. Rearrangement joined TRBV4-3 to TRBJ1-2, with 7 middle bases fitting TRBD1. The CDR3 amino acid sequence is: CASSQEPPGTDLNYGYTF. The nucleotide sequence is given as TGCGCCAGCAGCCAAGAACCCCCCGGGACAGACCTTAACTATGGCTACACCTTC.